A single sample is the source of the 30 T cell receptor beta chains below, sequenced in a study of Ad26.COV2.S vaccination and SARS-CoV-2 variants. TCRdb's copy holds only in-frame clones and misses some; the assay was immunoSEQ multiplex PCR. The data show about 350,000 clones, 88% seen once. Treatment specified: 15 to 20 received Ad26.COV2.S at low or high dose, single or two shots; 5 received placebo; per-sample allocation not given. The samples date from day 63 after the first vaccine or placebo injection. Sample: peripheral blood, taken in a trial of Ad26.COV2.S vaccine versus placebo. Every receptor here comes from a person between 18 and 59 years old who received the Ad26.COV2.S COVID-19 vaccine or a placebo.

This chain connects TRBV7-2 to TRBJ1-6; no firm D call. Trimming left V 5 bases short and J 10 bases short, with 18 bases between. Germline assignment: CDR1 SGHTA and CDR2 FQGNSA. There are 15 residues in the CDR3. CDR3 protein: CASSLSSGIRSPLHF. The CDR3 DNA sequence: TGTGCCAGCAGCCTGTCGAGCGGGATTCGGTCACCCCTCCACTTT.

The genes are TRBV15 and TRBJ2-2, with TRBD1 matching over 8 bases. The germline V gene encodes CDR1 LNHNV and CDR2 YYDKDF (reference sequence). This CDR3 is built from 16 residues. V was pared by 2 bases and J by 4 bases, with 6 bases of the junction left unmatched. CDR3 coding DNA: TGTGCCACCAGCAGACGACAGGGGCGCGGCACCGGGGAGCTGTTTTTT. It is translated as CATSRRQGRGTGELFF.

This chain links TRBV7-8 with TRBJ1-5, with D possibly TRBD1 on 6 matching bases. The length of the CDR3 is 16 residues. Germline V gene lookup returns CDR1 SGHVS and CDR2 FQNEAQ. V shed 5 bases and J shed 2 bases, with 16 bases lying between them. The CDR3 region has the DNA TGTGCCAGCAGCCTGCCGGGGGGGGCTGGCAATCAGCCCCAGCATTTT. Amino acid sequence: CASSLPGGAGNQPQHF.

The V and J genes are TRBV12-3 or TRBV12-4 and TRBJ1-1, with unresolved D. Deletions cut 1 base from V and 2 bases from J, with 5 bases between. The CDR3 loop spans 13 amino acids. The CDR3 nucleotides are TGTGCCAGCAGTTTAGGGGTCAACACTGAAGCTTTCTTT. Its protein product is CASSLGVNTEAFF.

V gene TRBV7-2 combines with J gene TRBJ2-7; D is perhaps TRBD2 (6 bases). Germline V gene sequence: CDR1 SGHTA, CDR2 FQGNSA. The V and J ends lost 5 bases and 4 bases respectively, with 18 bases between them. The CDR3 extends over 15 amino acids. The CDR3: CASSEMGEAAYEQYF. In DNA form, the CDR3 reads TGTGCCAGCAGCGAAATGGGGGAGGCCGCTTACGAGCAGTACTTC.

The gene calls are TRBV7-9 and TRBJ2-7; 14 bases are a match to TRBD2. Trimming cost V 2 bases and J 7 bases; bases outside gene matches: 4. The germline gives CDR1 SEHNR, CDR2 FQNEAQ (reference sequence). The CDR3 contains 15 residues. CDR3 DNA: TGTGCCAGCAGCTTACAAGGGACTAGCGGGAGAGAGCAGTACTTC. Translating it yields CASSLQGTSGREQYF.

This CDR3 is CASSPRGGRGETQYF. The CDR3 DNA sequence: TGCGCCAGCAGCCCCCGCGGGGGGCGCGGAGAGACCCAGTACTTC. The chain recombines TRBV4-3 with TRBJ2-5, with 8 bases fitting TRBD2. Germline loops: CDR1 LGHNA, CDR2 YSLEER. The CDR3 is 15 amino acids. Trimming cost V 4 bases and J 4 bases; bases outside gene matches: 8.

J is TRBJ2-2 and V is TRBV28; no definite D call. Trimming left V 6 bases short and J 6 bases short, with 11 bases between. This CDR3 spans 13 amino acids. The V gene's germline CDR1 is MDHEN and CDR2 SYDVKM. In DNA form, the CDR3 reads TGTGCCAGCAGAATAACCAACCCCGGGGAGCTGTTTTTT. It encodes CASRITNPGELFF.

To note about this clone: Different DNA sequences within this sample yield the same CDR3. The rearrangement links TRBV6-2 or TRBV6-3 to TRBJ2-3, with 10 bases aligning to TRBD2. The CDR3 is 15 residues long. The V segment lost 2 bases and the J segment 6 bases; nucleotides outside the gene matches: 5. Germline CDR1 and CDR2: MNHEY and SVGEGT. Here the CDR3 reads CASSYGAGGPDTQYF. DNA of the CDR3: TGTGCCAGCAGTTACGGAGCGGGAGGGCCTGATACGCAGTATTTT.

The chain recombines TRBV28 with TRBJ2-5, with D unclear. Germline CDR1 and CDR2: MDHEN and SYDVKM. V lost 2 bases and J lost 0, with 7 bases in between. The CDR3 contains 14 residues. CDR3 nucleotides: TGTGCCAGCAGTTTAGCGTACAACCAAGAGACCCAGTACTTC. Translated: CASSLAYNQETQYF.

The genes are TRBV28 and TRBJ1-5; 9 bases are shared with TRBD1. Looked up from germline, CDR1 is MDHEN and CDR2 is SYDVKM. There are 19 residues in the CDR3. The V gene end was trimmed by 6 bases and the J gene end by 2 bases; junction bases not matched to a gene: 17. The CDR3 DNA reads TGTGCCAGCAGAACCGAGGGACAGGGAGGGGTCGGGGGCAATCAGCCCCAGCATTTT. Translation: CASRTEGQGGVGGNQPQHF.

The V gene is TRBV15, the J gene TRBJ2-1; TRBD2 matches at 7 bases. V lost 1 base, J lost 15 bases, and 12 bases stayed unmatched. In germline, CDR1 is LNHNV, CDR2 YYDKDF (reference sequence). This CDR3 contains 14 residues. CDR3 sequence (DNA): TGTGCCACCAGCAGAGTGGCTAGCGGCCTCTCTCCGTTCTTC. Translated: CATSRVASGLSPFF.

The DNA for the CDR3 is TGTGCCTGGAGGCCGAACAGGGGTAGCACAGATACGCAGTATTTT. It codes for CAWRPNRGSTDTQYF. J is TRBJ2-3 and V is TRBV30; 7 bases are shared with TRBD1. The length of the CDR3 is 15 residues. Per the germline V gene, CDR1 is GTSNPN and CDR2 is SVGIG (reference sequence). V shed 3 bases and J 0 bases; nucleotides not matched to a gene: 6.

The CDR3: CASSQASDQPQHF. CDR3 coding DNA: TGTGCCAGCAGCCAAGCGAGTGATCAGCCCCAGCATTTT. The chain employs TRBV3-1 (or the pseudogene TRBV3-2) and TRBJ1-5; D unclear. Trimming removed 1 base from V and 5 bases from J, with 6 bases in between. Germline CDR1 and CDR2: LGHDT and YNNKEL (reference sequence). The CDR3 extends over 13 amino acids.

The chain couples TRBV28 to TRBJ1-3; perhaps TRBD1 as D (5 bases). V was pared by 5 bases and J by 0 bases, with 14 bases between. The CDR3 runs 16 residues. Per germline, CDR1 MDHEN and CDR2 SYDVKM. The CDR3, as DNA: TGTGCCAGCAGTGGGGGGGGTATCGGCTCTGGAAACACCATATATTTT. It translates to CASSGGGIGSGNTIYF.

The rearrangement links TRBV15 to TRBJ2-1, with no clear D. Germline loops: CDR1 LNHNV, CDR2 YYDKDF (reference sequence). V was cut by 5 bases and J by 9 bases, with 11 bases left in between. The CDR3 sequence is 12 residues long. For the CDR3, the DNA is TGTGCCACCAGCTCAGCACGGGTTGAGCAGTTCTTC. Its translation: CATSSARVEQFF.

The chain carries TRBV28 and TRBJ2-7; perhaps TRBD1 as D (6 bases). Trimming left V 3 bases short and J 7 bases short, with 19 bases between. This CDR3 has 15 residues. The germline gives CDR1 MDHEN, CDR2 SYDVKM. The CDR3 sequence is CASSLFRTAGWEQYF. CDR3 nucleotides: TGTGCCAGCAGTTTGTTCCGGACAGCCGGTTGGGAGCAGTACTTC.

This sequence joins TRBV6-1 and TRBJ2-2, with D unclear. V lost 3 bases, J lost 6 bases, and 8 bases lay in between. The CDR3 is 13 residues long. Per germline, CDR1 MNHNS and CDR2 SASEGT. The CDR3 nucleotides read TGTGCCAGCAGTGACCCTCCCCCCGGGGAGCTGTTTTTT. Amino acids: CASSDPPPGELFF.

The chain is built from TRBV7-2 and TRBJ2-5, with TRBD2 identical over 8 bases. With V trimmed by 6 bases and J by 5 bases, 8 bases remained unmatched. CDR3 length: 14 amino acids. The germline V gene has CDR1 SGHTA and CDR2 FQGNSA. The CDR3 bases are TGTGCCAGCAGGGAGGGGACTAGTGGGGAGACCCAGTACTTC. Its protein product is CASREGTSGETQYF.

This rearrangement joins TRBV19 to TRBJ2-7, with 9 bases fitting TRBD1. The CDR3 spans 14 residues. With 6 bases clipped from V and 9 bases from J, the junction kept 12 bases outside the gene matches. Germline V lookup: CDR1 LNHDA, CDR2 SQIVND (reference sequence). This CDR3 is CASSAGTGTRGQYF. As DNA, the CDR3 is TGTGCCAGTAGCGCCGGGACAGGGACGAGGGGGCAGTACTTC.

This chain uses TRBV5-4 with TRBJ2-5; TRBD1 aligns across 9 bases. The CDR3 runs to 16 residues. The junction had 11 bases not matched to a gene; V was cut back by 4 bases and J by 4 bases. Per the germline V gene, CDR1 is SGHNT and CDR2 is YYREEE (reference sequence). In DNA form, the CDR3 reads TGTGCCAGCAGCCAAAGTCAACAGGGGGCTCTAGAGACCCAGTACTTC. Its protein product is CASSQSQQGALETQYF.

V usage is TRBV20-1 and J usage is TRBJ2-5; D is undetermined. Trimming stripped 0 bases from V and 5 bases from J, with 4 bases between. This CDR3 region has 11 residues. Germline V gives CDR1 DFQATT, CDR2 SNEGSKA (reference sequence). For the CDR3, the DNA is TGCAGTGCTAGAGATAGGGAGACCCAGTACTTC. Encoded protein: CSARDRETQYF.

In the case of this clone: One junction end disagrees with the germline gene, perhaps due to a read error. The chain couples TRBV6-5 to TRBJ1-2; D perhaps matches TRBD1 (6 bases). This CDR3 is 12 amino acids long. Germline V CDR1 and CDR2: MNHEY, SVGAGI. The CDR3 loop reads CMVGGENYGYTF. Here the CDR3 DNA reads TGCATGGTGGGGGGCGAAAACTATGGCTACACCTTC.

This clone was detected only a few times. The rearrangement uses TRBV11-1 and TRBJ1-1; 9 bases map to TRBD1. This CDR3 is built from 15 residues. V shed 2 bases and J 0 bases; nucleotides not matched to a gene: 1. Germline CDR1 reads SGHAT; CDR2 reads FQDESV (reference sequence). Written as DNA, the CDR3 is TGTGCCAGCAGCTTATACAGGGGGCTGAACACTGAAGCTTTCTTT. It specifies CASSLYRGLNTEAFF.

The chain combines TRBV19 with TRBJ1-5, with a tentative D call TRBD1 (5 bases). Germline CDR1 LNHDA, CDR2 SQIVND (reference sequence). V was cut by 5 bases and J by 7 bases, with 15 bases left in between. The CDR3 spans 14 residues. The CDR3 DNA reads as TGTGCCAGTAGTCCTCGCGGGACGCGGCAGCCCCAGCATTTT. This codes for CASSPRGTRQPQHF. Based on the CDR3 plus reference TRBV19 and TRBJ1-5, the full variable domain is DGGITQSPKYLFRKEGQNVTLSCEQNLNHDAMYWYRQDPGQGLRLIYYSQIVNDFQKGDIAEGYSVSREKKESFPLTVTSAQKNPTAFYLCASSPRGTRQPQHFGDGTRLSIL.

The chain recombines TRBV4-3 with TRBJ1-5; no reliable D call. V dropped 0 bases and J dropped 7 bases, with 13 bases sitting between them. The CDR3 loop spans 15 amino acids. Germline lookup yields CDR1 LGHNA and CDR2 YSLEER. CDR3 sequence reads: CASSQERQVEQPQHF. DNA of the CDR3: TGCGCCAGCAGCCAAGAAAGGCAGGTGGAACAGCCCCAGCATTTT.

The genes are TRBV27 and TRBJ2-7; 10 nucleotides line up with TRBD2. CDR1 MNHEY and CDR2 SMNVEV come from the germline V gene (reference sequence). The V and J ends lost 10 bases and 3 bases, in that order; junction bases with no gene match: 6. This CDR3 is built from 13 residues. Here the CDR3 reads CATQGLASYEQYF. The CDR3 coding sequence is TGTGCCACCCAGGGACTAGCGAGCTACGAGCAGTACTTC.

The chain recombines TRBV5-1 with TRBJ2-1; D not resolved. Between the trimmed V and J ends, which lost 4 bases and 7 bases, there was a span of 27 bases. Germline CDR1 reads SGHRS; CDR2 reads YFSETQ. The CDR3 sequence is 18 residues long. For the CDR3, the DNA is TGCGCCAGCAGCCCAGCACCGACCATACACCCTGCGATTAATGAGCAGTTCTTC. It encodes CASSPAPTIHPAINEQFF.

The J gene is TRBJ2-1, the V gene TRBV24-1; D is ambiguous. V gave up 2 bases and J gave up 4 bases, with 5 bases separating them. This CDR3 contains 13 residues. The V gene's germline CDR1 is KGHDR and CDR2 SFDVKD. DNA of the CDR3: TGTGCCACCAGTGATTCCAGTTACAATGAGCAGTTCTTC. Translated, it gives CATSDSSYNEQFF.

The chain has TRBV27 and TRBJ2-7, with D perhaps being TRBD1 or TRBD2 (5 bases each). Per the germline V gene, CDR1 is MNHEY and CDR2 is SMNVEV (reference sequence). V lost 2 bases to trimming and J lost 2 bases, with 10 bases between them. The length of the CDR3 is 14 residues. The CDR3 bases are TGTGCCAGCAGTTTAAGTGAGGGACCCTACGAGCAGTACTTC. It yields the protein CASSLSEGPYEQYF.